The clone carrying this TCR beta chain has a count of ten or more. There were TCR beta CDR3 regions amplified from RNA transcripts. Initially, a first-round RT-PCR of the TCR CDR3 employed the HTBI primer set. MiXCR was run by TCRdb on the multiplex PCR reads, yielding one entry per CDR3 protein. The repertoire includes under 300,000 distinct CDR3 sequences, approximately 15% of them detected once, and about 14% sits in the top ten. The data derive from a study of T cells in Graves' hyperthyroidism and ophthalmopathy. V was clipped by 5 bases and J by 4 bases; unmatched bases: 8. This CDR3 is 14 amino acids long. Germline lookup yields CDR1 DFQATT and CDR2 SNEGSKA (reference sequence).

This clonotype was obtained from a woman between 35 and 50 years old with Graves' hyperthyroidism that later progressed to Graves' ophthalmopathy. What was sequenced was blood. The chain uses TRBV20-1 and TRBJ2-1; the match to TRBD2 covers 7 bases. CDR3 loop: CSAGEREGYNEQFF. Written as DNA, the CDR3 is TGCAGTGCTGGCGAGCGGGAAGGTTACAATGAGCAGTTCTTC.